Shown below are 14 T cell receptor beta chains from a single sample sequenced in a study of T cell repertoires in cytomegalovirus infection (dated by TCRdb to the late 2010s). Sequenced using an Illumina HiSeq 1500. The public reads were reanalyzed by TCRdb: fastp trimming at Q25, MiXCR alignment, in-frame beta chains only. For every CDR3 protein sequence, its rows merge into one entry that carries the most common genes and DNA. This sample has under 850,000 distinct CDR3 sequences in its table, and 35% of those were observed once. 2.5% to 3.5% of the sample lies in the top ten. The sequencing sample was made of PBMCs. The receptors shown here come from a human donor in good health (CMV status not recorded). Some clones in this sample may be carry-over from other donors' samples.

As for this clonotype: A read error may explain this, as a much larger clone is one base away. This chain uses TRBV7-2 with TRBJ1-1, with 8 bases identical to TRBD1. The CDR3 sequence is 15 residues long. The J segment lost 3 bases and the V segment lost 5 bases, leaving 8 bases of the junction unmatched. Germline CDR1 reads SGHTA; CDR2 reads FQGNSA. The CDR3 coding sequence is TGTGCCAGCAGCCAACCTAACAGGGGGGACACTGAAGCTTTCTTT. Amino acid sequence: CASSQPNRGDTEAFF.

Comment on this clonotype: The junction differs from germline at one of its ends, possibly a read error. The chain joins TRBV6-5 to TRBJ2-2, with D perhaps matching TRBD1 or TRBD2 (5 bases each). Germline V gives CDR1 MNHEY, CDR2 SVGAGI. There are 18 residues in the CDR3. In DNA, the CDR3 is TGTGCCAGCATTACCCCCCCGGTAGGGACCGAGAACACCGGGGAGATGTTTTTT. Amino acids: CASITPPVGTENTGEMFF.

This sequence joins TRBV29-1 and TRBJ2-3, with D tentatively TRBD2 (7 bases). Germline V gene sequence: CDR1 SQVTM, CDR2 ANQGSEA. Trimming removed 7 bases at V and 2 bases at J, with 10 bases between. The CDR3 loop spans 12 amino acids. The CDR3 bases are TGCAGCGGCGGGGGCCCCACAGATACGCAGTATTTT. Its translation: CSGGGPTDTQYF.

Comments on this clonotype: This may be a read error: a much more frequent sequence differs by one nucleotide. The chain uses TRBV2 and TRBJ2-7; maybe TRBD2 (6 bases). This CDR3 is built from 16 residues. Germline V gene lookup returns CDR1 SNHLY and CDR2 FYNNEI. Trimming shortened V by 1 base and J by 1 base, and 14 bases separated the two germline ends. The CDR3 loop reads CASSEVGTRGSYEQYF. The CDR3 nucleotides read TGTGCCAGCAGTGAAGTAGGGACTCGCGGATCCTACGAGCAGTACTTC.

The chain links TRBV7-9 to TRBJ2-1, with 8 bases fitting TRBD2. Unmatched junction bases numbered 24, after V lost 2 bases and J lost 0 bases. This CDR3 spans 23 amino acids. The germline V gene has CDR1 SEHNR and CDR2 FQNEAQ (reference sequence). In DNA, the CDR3 is TGTGCCAGCAGCTTATTTTACCGGCAGCGGGCGAGCGGGAGCCCGAGCTCCTACAATGAGCAGTTCTTC. This gives the protein CASSLFYRQRASGSPSSYNEQFF.

This chain links TRBV14 with TRBJ1-6, with 7 positions matching TRBD1. V was pared by 2 bases and J by 0 bases, with 7 bases of the junction left unmatched. In germline, CDR1 is SGHDN, CDR2 FVKESK. This CDR3 is built from 18 residues. In nucleotides, the CDR3 is TGTGCCAGCAGCCAAACAGGGGCCTTTAGCTCCTATAATTCACCCCTCCACTTT. It yields the protein CASSQTGAFSSYNSPLHF.

The sample holds a few counts of this clonotype. The gene calls are TRBV7-6 and TRBJ1-4; D is possibly TRBD1 (6 bases). The length of the CDR3 is 15 residues. Between the trimmed V and J ends, which lost 5 bases and 6 bases, there was a span of 16 bases. Germline V lookup: CDR1 SGHVS, CDR2 FNYEAQ. CDR3: CASSQTSGVDEKLFF. In nucleotides, the CDR3 is TGTGCCAGCAGCCAAACTTCAGGGGTTGATGAAAAACTGTTTTTT.

The chain recombines TRBV19 with TRBJ1-2, with D possibly being TRBD1 (5 bases). V was clipped by 8 bases and J by 10 bases, with 29 bases between them. CDR1 and CDR2 from the germline V gene are LNHDA and SQIVND (reference sequence). The CDR3 has 16 amino acids. The chain's CDR3 is CASLYPQGGNGYDYTF. The CDR3 DNA reads TGTGCCAGTCTCTACCCCCAGGGCGGCAATGGGTACGACTACACCTTC.

This clonotype occurred many times. The chain carries TRBV7-2 and TRBJ1-5; 7 bases are shared with TRBD1. V lost 5 bases, J lost 7 bases, and 8 bases stayed unmatched. CDR1 SGHTA and CDR2 FQGNSA come from the germline V gene. The CDR3 runs to 14 residues. As DNA, the CDR3 is TGTGCCAGCAGCGCCAAACAGGGGATCCAGCCCCAGCATTTT. It yields the protein CASSAKQGIQPQHF.

Notes on this clonotype: With a much larger clone just one base away, this may be a read error. The chain links TRBV7-2 to TRBJ2-1, with 14 bases aligning to TRBD2. Germline lookup yields CDR1 SGHTA and CDR2 FQGNSA. This CDR3 has 16 amino acids. Trimming removed 3 bases from V and 8 bases from J; junction bases left unmatched: 6. CDR3 DNA: TGTGCCAGCAGCTTCCGACTAGCGGGGGGGAGCTATGAGCAGTTCTTC. The encoded protein is CASSFRLAGGSYEQFF.

This clonotype was seen a handful of times. The V gene is TRBV7-2, the J gene TRBJ2-1; TRBD2 is a possible D gene (6 bases). The germline V gene has CDR1 SGHTA and CDR2 FQGNSA. The CDR3 is 18 residues long. The ends were cut back, 3 bases at V and 5 bases at J, with 23 bases in the middle. The CDR3, as DNA: TGTGCCAGCAGCTTCTCTCACACGACTAGGAGGGCCCACAATGAGCAGTTCTTC. The encoded protein is CASSFSHTTRRAHNEQFF.

In this sample, this clonotype turned up a few times. The chain employs TRBV7-2 and TRBJ2-1, with 10 bases matching TRBD2. Germline CDR1 is SGHTA and CDR2 is FQGNSA. CDR3 length equals 16 residues. Unmatched junction bases numbered 7, after V lost 2 bases and J lost 6 bases. CDR3 coding DNA: TGTGCCAGCAGCTTACGTCGTCTAGCGGGGGTCAATGAGCAGTTCTTC. As protein: CASSLRRLAGVNEQFF.

With regard to this clonotype: A junction boundary mismatches the germline segment, possibly from a read error. V gene TRBV7-6 combines with J gene TRBJ2-7; possible D gene TRBD2, 5 bases. There are 16 residues in the CDR3. Germline loops: CDR1 SGHVS, CDR2 FNYEAQ. CDR3 in DNA: TGTGCTAGCAGCCACCACCCCCAGCGCGGACTCTACGAGCAGTACTTC. Translated, it gives CASSHHPQRGLYEQYF.

The chain links TRBV6-5 to TRBJ2-2; TRBD2 aligns across 15 bases. J lost 1 base, V lost 6 bases, and 6 bases had no gene match. Germline CDR1 is MNHEY and CDR2 is SVGAGI. CDR3 length: 18 residues. Written as DNA, the CDR3 is TGTGCCAGCAGCGGACTAGCGGGAGGGCCACGGAACACCGGGGAGCTGTTTTTT. It specifies CASSGLAGGPRNTGELFF.